These T cell receptor beta chains were read from a single sample in a study of blood T cell repertoires in COVID-19. Measured with immunoSEQ multiplex PCR; TCRdb has only the in-frame clones, and not every one. This table holds about 60,000 clones, over 80% found once. The sequenced material came from peripheral blood. These receptors all stem from a man aged 25-40 years with COVID-19, enrolled during active disease. CDR3s include the opening cysteine and the closing phenylalanine or tryptophan. The order of the fields is D gene, clone size, V gene, CDR3 length, J gene, CDR3 DNA, CDR3 protein. D genes are given only for firm matches. Expanded clones get a size class; other rows say once, few or many, or leave the size out.

>TRBD1|NA|TRBV4-1|16|TRBJ1-2
TGCGCCAGCAGCCCTCAGCCCGGGACAGAAAACTATGGCTACACCTTC
CASSPQPGTENYGYTF
>NA|NA|TRBV2|15|TRBJ1-3
TGTGCCAGCATGGCGCAGGGGCTCTCTGGAAACACCATATATTTT
CASMAQGLSGNTIYF
>NA|NA|TRBV27|14|TRBJ2-7
TGTGCCAGCAGCCACGGGAGTTACTCCTACGAGCAGTACTTC
CASSHGSYSYEQYF
>TRBD1|NA|TRBV27|20|TRBJ1-1
TGTGCCAGCAGTTTTTCCCCATCTCTAAGACAGGGAGGAATGAACACTGAAGCTTTCTTT
CASSFSPSLRQGGMNTEAFF
>NA|few|TRBV6-5|14|TRBJ2-7
TGTGCCAGCAGTTACGAAGGCGGCCCCCGGGAGCAGTACTTC
CASSYEGGPREQYF
>NA|few|TRBV10-2|15|TRBJ2-7
TGCGCCATCTCCCAGGATCAGACACCCGGTGACGAGCAGTACTTC
CAISQDQTPGDEQYF
>NA|NA|TRBV6-6|15|TRBJ1-4
TGTGCCAGCAGCGATCTGGGGGGGGGTAATGAAAAACTGTTTTTT
CASSDLGGGNEKLFF
>NA|NA|TRBV5-1|15|TRBJ2-2
TGCGCCAGCAGCTTGAGCAGGGCAAACACCGGGGAGCTGTTTTTT
CASSLSRANTGELFF
>TRBD2|NA|TRBV13|15|TRBJ2-7
TGTGCCAGCAGCTTAAAGGCTAGCGGGGGCTACGAGCAGTACTTC
CASSLKASGGYEQYF
>NA|NA|TRBV5-5|16|TRBJ2-3
TGTGCCAGCAGCTTTGTAACCACAGGCGGCACAGATACGCAGTATTTT
CASSFVTTGGTDTQYF
>TRBD1|few|TRBV3-1/TRBV3-2|13|TRBJ2-7
TGTGCCAGCAGCCCGTACAGGGGCAACGAGCAGTACTTC
CASSPYRGNEQYF
>NA|NA|TRBV25-1|14|TRBJ2-5
TGTGCCAGCAGTGCAAAGAAGGCGGAAGAGACCCAGTACTTC
CASSAKKAEETQYF
>TRBD1|few|TRBV27|15|TRBJ1-6
TGTGCCAGCAGTAAACCCGGGACAGATAATTCACCCCTCCACTTT
CASSKPGTDNSPLHF
>TRBD1|NA|TRBV7-2|14|TRBJ2-7
TGTGCCAGCAGCGTGGGACAGATCTCCTACGAGCAGTACTTC
CASSVGQISYEQYF
>NA|once|TRBV6-1|13|TRBJ2-1
TGTGCCAGCAGTGATGAGGGCTACAATGAGCAGTTCTTC
CASSDEGYNEQFF
>TRBD1|NA|TRBV28|11|TRBJ1-2
TGTGCCAGCAGCGACAGGGACGCCTACACCTTC
CASSDRDAYTF
>TRBD1|NA|TRBV15|14|TRBJ2-5
TGTGCCACCAGCAGAGGGGACAGTGGGGAGACCCAGTACTTC
CATSRGDSGETQYF
>TRBD1|NA|TRBV6-6|15|TRBJ1-2
TGTGCCAGCAGCCTCGGACAGGGGAGTAGGTATGGCTACACCTTC
CASSLGQGSRYGYTF
>TRBD1|NA|TRBV11-2|14|TRBJ1-1
TGTGCCAGCAGCTGGGACAGGGGGCTCGGTGAAGCTTTCTTT
CASSWDRGLGEAFF
>NA|NA|TRBV3-1/TRBV3-2|13|TRBJ1-1
TGTGCCAGCAGCCCCAGTGGGAACACTGAAGCTTTCTTT
CASSPSGNTEAFF
>NA|NA|TRBV2|16|TRBJ2-1
TGTGCCAGCAGCTACTCTAAGGACAGAACTAACAATGAGCAGTTCTTC
CASSYSKDRTNNEQFF
>TRBD1|NA|TRBV6-5|14|TRBJ1-2
TGTGCCAGCAGTTACTCGACAGGGGGGAAGGGCTACACCTTC
CASSYSTGGKGYTF
>NA|medium-sized|TRBV27|15|TRBJ2-7
TGTGCCAGCAGTTTCAAGAGACAGGCCTCCTACGAGCAGTACTTC
CASSFKRQASYEQYF
>TRBD2|NA|TRBV6-2/TRBV6-3|21|TRBJ2-3
TGTGCCAGCAGTTACTCGAGGTCCGGGACTAGCGGGAGGGCCGTCGCAGATACGCAGTATTTT
CASSYSRSGTSGRAVADTQYF
>NA|NA|TRBV7-8|12|TRBJ1-5
TGTGCCAGCAGCGACAAAAAGTGGCCCCAGCATTTT
CASSDKKWPQHF
>NA|NA|TRBV6-2/TRBV6-3|18|TRBJ1-5
TGTGCCAGCAGCCCCGCCCGGGGAGGTACTATACTCAATCAGCCCCAGCATTTT
CASSPARGGTILNQPQHF
>NA|NA|TRBV6-2/TRBV6-3|15|TRBJ2-1
TGTGCCAGCAGTTACTCCGGGACTCTCAAGGGTGAGCAGTTCTTC
CASSYSGTLKGEQFF
>TRBD1|few|TRBV29-1|11|TRBJ1-2
TGCAGCGCCGGACAGGTCTATGGCTACACCTTC
CSAGQVYGYTF
>NA|NA|TRBV5-4|15|TRBJ2-5
TGTGCCAGCAGCTTGTCTTGGGGAGTAGGAGAGACCCAGTACTTC
CASSLSWGVGETQYF
>TRBD1|NA|TRBV2|13|TRBJ2-4
TGTGCCAGCAGTGATGGGACAGGAAACATTCAGTACTTC
CASSDGTGNIQYF
>NA|NA|TRBV7-2|13|TRBJ2-7
TGTGCCAGCAGCCGGGACTTCTCCTACGAGCAGTACTTC
CASSRDFSYEQYF
>NA|once|TRBV2|16|TRBJ1-2
TGTGCCAGCAGTGAAGCCCCGAGGAGTGACGGCTATGGCTACACCTTC
CASSEAPRSDGYGYTF
>NA|few|TRBV5-1|13|TRBJ1-2
TGCGCCAGCAGCTCCGCCCAGGCTGATGGCTACACCTTC
CASSSAQADGYTF
>NA|NA|TRBV4-1|15|TRBJ1-3
TGCGCCAGCAGCCAAGATCCAGGGGACGGAAACACCATATATTTT
CASSQDPGDGNTIYF
>TRBD1|few|TRBV5-4|14|TRBJ1-1
TGTGCCAGCAGCCTACAGGGGGCGAGCACTGAAGCTTTCTTT
CASSLQGASTEAFF
>TRBD2|few|TRBV11-1|15|TRBJ2-3
TGTGCCAGCAGCTCCCGGGAGGGCCGGAGAGATACGCAGTATTTT
CASSSREGRRDTQYF
>NA|NA|TRBV30|12|TRBJ1-4
TGTGCTGTCCCGGGGAAAAATGAAAAACTGTTTTTT
CAVPGKNEKLFF
>TRBD2|once|TRBV10-3|14|TRBJ2-7
TGTGCCATCAGTCGGACTAGCGGATCCTACGAGCAGTACTTC
CAISRTSGSYEQYF
>NA|NA|TRBV28|15|TRBJ1-2
TGTGCCAGCAGCGGGTCTGTACGAGCTAACTATGGCTACACCTTC
CASSGSVRANYGYTF
>NA|NA|TRBV11-3|15|TRBJ2-1
TGTGCCAGCGGCCGAGGACGTGGGGGCTCCAATGAGCAGTTCTTC
CASGRGRGGSNEQFF
>NA|NA|TRBV20-1|11|TRBJ1-1
TGCAGTGCTAGACCCTACACTGAAGCTTTCTTT
CSARPYTEAFF
>TRBD2|NA|TRBV2|15|TRBJ2-7
TGTGCCAGCAGTCCCCGGACTAGCGGATCCTACGAGCAGTACTTC
CASSPRTSGSYEQYF
>TRBD1|NA|TRBV11-2|15|TRBJ2-7
TGTGCCAGCAGCCCGCCCGGGACAGGGGCCTACGAGCAGTACTTC
CASSPPGTGAYEQYF
>TRBD1|few|TRBV15|15|TRBJ1-1
TGTGCCACCAGCAGAGATTTGCGGACAGGAATTGAAGCTTTCTTT
CATSRDLRTGIEAFF
>TRBD1|once|TRBV15|16|TRBJ2-1
TGTGCCACCAGCTCGACTAGGACAGGGGGCGACTATGAGCAGTTCTTC
CATSSTRTGGDYEQFF
>TRBD1|NA|TRBV7-9|16|TRBJ2-3
TGTGCCAGCAGCCCTCGGGCAGGGGGCTCGGAAGATACGCAGTATTTT
CASSPRAGGSEDTQYF
>NA|NA|TRBV28|11|TRBJ1-5
TGTGCCAGCAGTGCGTTCTCGCCCCAGCATTTT
CASSAFSPQHF
>NA|NA|TRBV20-1|13|TRBJ1-5
TGCAGTGCTCGTGACAGCGTCAATCAGCCCCAGCATTTT
CSARDSVNQPQHF
>NA|NA|TRBV6-5|14|TRBJ2-2
TGTGCCAGCACCTATAATCTAGGCTCCGGGGAGCTGTTTTTT
CASTYNLGSGELFF